Listed here are 12 T cell receptor beta chains from one sample, sequenced in a study of OX40 agonist ivuxolimab in advanced cancers. The table came from immunoSEQ multiplex PCR; TCRdb's copy has only in-frame clones and leaves some out. The repertoire holds roughly 71,000 clones, with about nine tenths as singletons. The sequenced sample was CD4+ or CD8+ T cells sorted from blood, obtained in a trial of the OX40 agonist ivuxolimab. The receptors shown here come from an adult with an advanced solid tumor such as melanoma, head and neck, liver or kidney cancer.

The genes are TRBV5-4 and TRBJ2-1; D unclear. CDR3 length equals 13 residues. CDR1 is SGHNT, CDR2 YYREEE, per germline (reference sequence). The ends were cut back, 1 base at V and 5 bases at J, with 7 bases in the middle. DNA for the CDR3: TGTGCCAGCAGCTTGCCGCGAAACAATGAGCAGTTCTTC. This sequence encodes CASSLPRNNEQFF.

This chain uses TRBV6-5 with TRBJ1-4; a possible D gene is TRBD1 (6 bases). This CDR3 region has 13 residues. Trimming took 6 bases from V and 8 from J, leaving 13 bases between them. Germline V gene data show CDR1 as MNHEY and CDR2 as SVGAGI. The CDR3 sequence: CASRPGVYEKLFF. The CDR3 nucleotides are TGTGCCAGCAGGCCAGGGGTTTACGAAAAACTGTTTTTT.

The chain couples TRBV28 to TRBJ2-5; D may be TRBD2 (5 bases). Trimming removed 5 bases from V and 7 bases from J, with 11 bases in between. Per the germline V gene, CDR1 is MDHEN and CDR2 is SYDVKM. The CDR3 consists of 12 residues. In nucleotides, the CDR3 is TGTGCCAGCAGTCCCTCCGCGGGGACCCAGTACTTC. It is translated as CASSPSAGTQYF.

The rearrangement links TRBV6-5 to TRBJ1-1; the match to TRBD1 covers 7 bases. Per germline, CDR1 MNHEY and CDR2 SVGAGI. The CDR3 is 14 amino acids. V lost 8 bases and J lost 6; bases outside the gene matches: 12. The CDR3 bases are TGTGCCAGCTGGCGACAGGGACTAAGCCCTGAAGCTTTCTTT. Translating gives CASWRQGLSPEAFF.

The gene calls are TRBV7-3 and TRBJ2-3; 8 positions agree with TRBD1. V lost 4 bases, J lost 5 bases, and 5 bases stayed unmatched. Germline assignment: CDR1 SGHTA and CDR2 FQGTGA. This CDR3 is 14 amino acids long. CDR3 region: CASSSGTGGDTQYF. CDR3 nucleotides: TGTGCCAGCAGCTCGGGGACAGGAGGAGATACGCAGTATTTT.

The chain links TRBV4-1 to TRBJ1-5; D not resolved. The CDR3 is 12 residues long. Per the germline V gene, CDR1 is MGHRA and CDR2 is YSYEKL. With 3 bases removed from V and 4 bases from J, the gap between germline ends came to 4 bases. CDR3 in DNA: TGCGCCAGCAGCCAGGGAAATCAGCCCCAGCATTTT. As protein: CASSQGNQPQHF.

The chain joins TRBV11-2 to TRBJ2-7; either TRBD1 or TRBD2 may fit D (5 bases each). Germline CDR1 is SGHAT and CDR2 is FQNNGV. V lost 3 bases to trimming and J lost 3 bases, with 15 bases between them. The CDR3 extends over 15 amino acids. The CDR3 is CASSFRGARDYEQYF. In DNA form, the CDR3 reads TGTGCCAGCAGCTTTCGGGGCGCACGGGACTACGAGCAGTACTTC.

The rearrangement uses TRBV29-1 and TRBJ2-3; D tentatively reads TRBD1 or TRBD2 (5 bases each). This CDR3 has 20 residues. Germline V lookup: CDR1 SQVTM, CDR2 ANQGSEA. The ends were cut back, 4 bases at V and 4 bases at J, with 33 bases in the middle. CDR3 in amino acids: CSVGLRGERKGPAAADTQYF. CDR3 bases: TGCAGCGTTGGACTGCGCGGTGAGAGAAAGGGACCTGCCGCTGCAGATACGCAGTATTTT.

The chain has TRBV9 and TRBJ1-3; 10 nucleotides agree with TRBD1. CDR3 length: 19 amino acids. Per the germline V gene, CDR1 is SGDLS and CDR2 is YYNGEE. Germline trimming cut 0 bases from V and 0 bases from J; bases unmatched to any gene: 9. The CDR3 bases are TGTGCCAGCAGCGTAGAAGGGACAGGGGACTTACACTCTGGAAACACCATATATTTT. Translating gives CASSVEGTGDLHSGNTIYF.

The chain has TRBV6-1 and TRBJ1-5, with a possible D match to TRBD1 (5 bases). CDR1 is MNHNS and CDR2 is SASEGT in the germline V gene. This CDR3 is built from 15 residues. Trimming stripped 2 bases from V and 3 bases from J, with 11 bases between. This CDR3 is CASSELGAVNQPQHF. CDR3 nucleotide sequence: TGTGCCAGCAGTGAATTAGGGGCTGTCAATCAGCCCCAGCATTTT.

V usage is TRBV27 and J usage is TRBJ1-4; 8 nucleotides agree with TRBD1. CDR1 is MNHEY and CDR2 is SMNVEV in the germline V gene (reference sequence). The CDR3 runs to 14 residues. Trimming at V came to 2 bases and at J to 7 bases, leaving 3 bases not matched to a gene. CDR3 protein: CASSLGQGLEKLFF. DNA of the CDR3: TGTGCCAGCAGTTTAGGACAGGGACTTGAAAAACTGTTTTTT. The full variable domain, in which reference TRBV27 and TRBJ1-4 provide the parts outside the CDR3, is EAQVTQNPRYLITVTGKKLTVTCSQNMNHEYMSWYRQDPGLGLRQIYYSMNVEVTDKGDVPEGYKVSRKEKRNFPLILESPSPNQTSLYFCASSLGQGLEKLFFGSGTQLSVL.

The chain is built from TRBV11-2 and TRBJ1-2; weak D call: TRBD1 (6 bases). The germline V and J ends were trimmed by 5 bases and 7 bases, with 17 bases remaining between them. The germline V gene encodes CDR1 SGHAT and CDR2 FQNNGV. The CDR3 length is 14 residues. The CDR3 loop is CASSLQGGQTGYTF. As DNA, the CDR3 is TGTGCCAGCAGCCTACAGGGCGGGCAAACTGGCTACACCTTC.